The sequence of this T cell receptor (beta chain) was determined in a study of vaccination effects on CD4 cells after COVID-19. Overall study: Post-vaccine draws lagged the second dose by a median of 72 days.

Study results and caveats: Recruitment yielded few convalescent patients, and the study had no early post-infection timepoints.

Profiling relied on immunoSEQ multiplex PCR, and the TCRdb table lists in-frame clones only, not all of them. The top ten clones hold 1.2% of a sample with approximately 78,000 clones, over 70% of them seen once. Antigen-specific CD4+ T cells were expanded (with viral peptide pools) by the ViraFEST assay ahead of sequencing. A roughly 10-day culture period preceded the isolation of CD4+ T cells. Each person got two doses of an mRNA SARS-CoV-2 vaccine, BNT162b2 or mRNA-1273. Comment on this clone: Its antigen is unknown.

The sequencing here drew on CD4+ T cells from PBMCs cultured with HCoV-229E spike peptides, taken after COVID-19 vaccination. This clonotype was sampled from a human donor who received a COVID-19 vaccine.

Here the CDR3 reads CASSLYRDGETQYF. Written as DNA, the CDR3 is TGCGCCAGCAGTCTTTACAGGGATGGAGAGACCCAGTACTTC. The rearrangement uses TRBV4-1 and TRBJ2-5, with a possible D match to TRBD1 (6 bases). V lost 6 bases and J 4 bases, leaving 15 bases between the germline ends. Germline V gene sequence: CDR1 MGHRA, CDR2 YSYEKL. CDR3 size: 14 residues.